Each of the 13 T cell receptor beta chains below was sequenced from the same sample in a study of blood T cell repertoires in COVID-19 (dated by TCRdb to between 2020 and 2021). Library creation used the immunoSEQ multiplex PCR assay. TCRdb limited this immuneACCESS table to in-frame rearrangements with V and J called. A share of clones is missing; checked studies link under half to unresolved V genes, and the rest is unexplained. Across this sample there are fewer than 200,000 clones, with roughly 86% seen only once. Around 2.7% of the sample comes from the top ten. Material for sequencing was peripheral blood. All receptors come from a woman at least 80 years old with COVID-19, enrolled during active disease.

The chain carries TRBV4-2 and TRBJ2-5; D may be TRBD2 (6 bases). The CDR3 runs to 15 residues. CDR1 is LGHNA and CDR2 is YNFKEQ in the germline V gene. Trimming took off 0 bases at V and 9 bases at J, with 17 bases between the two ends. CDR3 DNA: TGTGCCAGCAGCCAAGATGCGGGACTCGGTAGGTCCCAGTACTTC. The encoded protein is CASSQDAGLGRSQYF.

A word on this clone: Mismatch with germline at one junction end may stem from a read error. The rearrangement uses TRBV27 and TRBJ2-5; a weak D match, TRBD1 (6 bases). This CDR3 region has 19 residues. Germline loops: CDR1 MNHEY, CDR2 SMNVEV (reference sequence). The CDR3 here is CASSLRPGHQIPKREAQYF. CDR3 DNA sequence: TGTGCCAGCAGTTTGCGACCGGGACACCAGATACCTAAAAGAGAGGCCCAGTACTTC.

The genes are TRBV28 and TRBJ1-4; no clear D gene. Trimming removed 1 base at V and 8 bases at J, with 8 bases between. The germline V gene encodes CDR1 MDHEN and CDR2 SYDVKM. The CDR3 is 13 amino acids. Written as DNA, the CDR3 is TGTGCCAGCAGTTTATATGTAGAAGAAAAACTGTTTTTT. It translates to CASSLYVEEKLFF.

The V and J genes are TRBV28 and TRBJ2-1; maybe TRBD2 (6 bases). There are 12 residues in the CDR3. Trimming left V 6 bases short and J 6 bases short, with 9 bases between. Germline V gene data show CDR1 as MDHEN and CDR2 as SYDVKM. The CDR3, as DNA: TGTGCCAGCAGGGGACTGAGCAATGAGCAGTTCTTC. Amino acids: CASRGLSNEQFF.

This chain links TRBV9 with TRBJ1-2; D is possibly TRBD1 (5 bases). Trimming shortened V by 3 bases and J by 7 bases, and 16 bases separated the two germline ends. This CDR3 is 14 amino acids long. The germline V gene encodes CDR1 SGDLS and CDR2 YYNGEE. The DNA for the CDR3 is TGTGCCAGCAGCGCCCGGGGGGTACATAGTGGCTACACCTTC. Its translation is CASSARGVHSGYTF.

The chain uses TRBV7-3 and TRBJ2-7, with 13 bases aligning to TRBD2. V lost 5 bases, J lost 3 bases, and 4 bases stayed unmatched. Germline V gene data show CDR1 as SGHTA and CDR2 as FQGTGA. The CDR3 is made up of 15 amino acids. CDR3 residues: CASSLGLAGVYEQYF. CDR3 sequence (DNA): TGTGCCAGCAGCCTCGGACTAGCGGGAGTCTACGAGCAGTACTTC.

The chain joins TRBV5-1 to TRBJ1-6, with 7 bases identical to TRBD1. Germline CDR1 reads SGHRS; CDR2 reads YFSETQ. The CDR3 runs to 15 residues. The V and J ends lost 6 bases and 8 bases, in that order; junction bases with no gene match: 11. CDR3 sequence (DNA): TGCGCCAGCACCTCCTCCACAGGGGCCGATTCACCCCTCCACTTT. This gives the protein CASTSSTGADSPLHF.

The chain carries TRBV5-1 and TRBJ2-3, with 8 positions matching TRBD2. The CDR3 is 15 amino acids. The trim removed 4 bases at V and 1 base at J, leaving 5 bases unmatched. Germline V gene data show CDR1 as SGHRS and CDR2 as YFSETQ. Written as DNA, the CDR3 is TGCGCCAGCAGCCCCCTGACTAGCGGCACAGATACGCAGTATTTT. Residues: CASSPLTSGTDTQYF.

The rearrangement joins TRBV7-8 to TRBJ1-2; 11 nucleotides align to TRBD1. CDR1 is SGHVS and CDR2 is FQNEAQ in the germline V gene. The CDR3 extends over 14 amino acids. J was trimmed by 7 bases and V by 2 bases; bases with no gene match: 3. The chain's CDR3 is CASSLYGTGGGYTF. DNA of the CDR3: TGTGCCAGCAGCTTATACGGGACAGGGGGTGGCTACACCTTC.

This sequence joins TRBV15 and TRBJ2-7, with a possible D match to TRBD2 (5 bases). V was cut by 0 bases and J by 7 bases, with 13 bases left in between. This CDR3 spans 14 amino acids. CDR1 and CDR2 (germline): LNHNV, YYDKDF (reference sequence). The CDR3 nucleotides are TGTGCCACCAGCAGAGATCGGATGGGCGGGGAGCAGTACTTC. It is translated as CATSRDRMGGEQYF.

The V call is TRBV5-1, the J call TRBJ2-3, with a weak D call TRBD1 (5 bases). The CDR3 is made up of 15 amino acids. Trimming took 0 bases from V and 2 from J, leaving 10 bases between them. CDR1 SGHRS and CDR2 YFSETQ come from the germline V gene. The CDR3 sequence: CASSLVGQNTDTQYF. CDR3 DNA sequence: TGCGCCAGCAGCTTGGTTGGACAAAACACAGATACGCAGTATTTT.

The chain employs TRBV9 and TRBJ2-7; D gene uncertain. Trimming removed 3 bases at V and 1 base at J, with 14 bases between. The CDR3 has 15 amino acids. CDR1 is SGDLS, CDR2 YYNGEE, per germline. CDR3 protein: CASSGSESNSYEQYF. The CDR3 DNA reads TGTGCCAGCAGCGGCTCGGAGAGTAATTCCTACGAGCAGTACTTC.

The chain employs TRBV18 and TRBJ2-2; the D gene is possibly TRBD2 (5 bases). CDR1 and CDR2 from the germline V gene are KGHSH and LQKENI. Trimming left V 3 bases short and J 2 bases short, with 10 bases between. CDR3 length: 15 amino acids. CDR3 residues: CASSPSGPNTGELFF. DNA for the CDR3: TGTGCCAGCTCACCGAGCGGCCCTAACACCGGGGAGCTGTTTTTT.